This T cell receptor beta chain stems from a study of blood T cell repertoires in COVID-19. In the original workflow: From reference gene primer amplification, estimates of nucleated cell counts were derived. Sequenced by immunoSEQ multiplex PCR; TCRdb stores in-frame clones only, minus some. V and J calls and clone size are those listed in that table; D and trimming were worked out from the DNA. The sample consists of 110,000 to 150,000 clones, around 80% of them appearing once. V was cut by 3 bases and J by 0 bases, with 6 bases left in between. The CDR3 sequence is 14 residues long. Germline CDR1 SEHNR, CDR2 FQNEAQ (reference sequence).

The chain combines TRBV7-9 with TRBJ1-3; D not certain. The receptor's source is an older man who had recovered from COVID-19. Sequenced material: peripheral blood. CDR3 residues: CASSFLVSGNTIYF. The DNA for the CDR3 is TGTGCCAGCAGCTTTTTAGTCTCTGGAAACACCATATATTTT.